This is a list of T cell receptor beta chains from one sample in a study of cytomegalovirus exposure and HLA in healthy donors. Assay used: immunoSEQ multiplex PCR; TCRdb lists only in-frame clones, some missing. In the table there are 200,000 to 250,000 clones, about 78% of which are singletons. Source material: PBMCs. The receptors come from a male donor in good health and CMV-seronegative. Both conserved end residues are part of each CDR3. Each record gives: D gene, J gene, clone size, V gene, CDR3 DNA, CDR3 protein. The D gene is left open where the match is weak. A row's size may be missing; if present it is once, few, many or a size class.

D gene: .; J gene: TRBJ1-1; clone size: .; V gene: TRBV6-6; CDR3 DNA: TGTGCCAGCAGAACAGGGCAAATCGAAGCTTTCTTT; CDR3 protein: CASRTGQIEAFF
D gene: .; J gene: TRBJ2-7; clone size: .; V gene: TRBV7-9; CDR3 DNA: TGTTCCAGCATGCGCTCGGAGGGGATCGGCGAGCAGTACTTC; CDR3 protein: CSSMRSEGIGEQYF
D gene: TRBD1; J gene: TRBJ1-2; clone size: .; V gene: TRBV4-1; CDR3 DNA: TGCGCCAGCAGCCCTCGCAGTGGACAGGGAGGCTACACCTTC; CDR3 protein: CASSPRSGQGGYTF
D gene: TRBD2; J gene: TRBJ2-7; clone size: .; V gene: TRBV7-8; CDR3 DNA: TGTGCCAGCAGCTTAGCGGGTAGCGGGAAGTACGAGCAGTACTTC; CDR3 protein: CASSLAGSGKYEQYF
D gene: TRBD1; J gene: TRBJ2-1; clone size: .; V gene: TRBV7-9; CDR3 DNA: TGTTCCAGCAGCCAAAGCAGGGGGAGCTCCTACAATGAGCAGTTCTTC; CDR3 protein: CSSSQSRGSSYNEQFF
D gene: .; J gene: TRBJ2-3; clone size: .; V gene: TRBV7-3; CDR3 DNA: TGTGCCAGCAGCTTGGGCTACCCCACAGATACGCAGTATTTT; CDR3 protein: CASSLGYPTDTQYF
D gene: .; J gene: TRBJ1-2; clone size: .; V gene: TRBV11-2; CDR3 DNA: TGTGCCAGCAGCCACTCGGTCCGGCGGCCATATGGCTACACCTTC; CDR3 protein: CASSHSVRRPYGYTF
D gene: TRBD1; J gene: TRBJ2-1; clone size: .; V gene: TRBV5-6; CDR3 DNA: TGTGCCAGCAGCTTAGGCCCAGGGGGCAGAAAGGGAAATGAGCAGTTCTTC; CDR3 protein: CASSLGPGGRKGNEQFF
D gene: TRBD1; J gene: TRBJ1-1; clone size: few; V gene: TRBV2; CDR3 DNA: TGTGCCAGCAGTGAAGTTACAGGGGGCACTGAAGCTTTCTTT; CDR3 protein: CASSEVTGGTEAFF
D gene: .; J gene: TRBJ2-2; clone size: .; V gene: TRBV7-7; CDR3 DNA: TGTGCCAGCAGCCACGGGGGAAGAAACACCGGGGAGCTGTTTTTT; CDR3 protein: CASSHGGRNTGELFF
D gene: TRBD2; J gene: TRBJ2-3; clone size: .; V gene: TRBV6-5; CDR3 DNA: TGTGCCAGCAGTTACAGTCTAGCGGGAGACGCGCAGTATTTT; CDR3 protein: CASSYSLAGDAQYF
D gene: TRBD2; J gene: TRBJ2-3; clone size: .; V gene: TRBV7-3; CDR3 DNA: TGTGCCAGCAGCCTTGCTGGGGCGGGGGTAGCAGATACGCAGTATTTT; CDR3 protein: CASSLAGAGVADTQYF
D gene: TRBD2; J gene: TRBJ2-5; clone size: .; V gene: TRBV5-4; CDR3 DNA: TGTGCCAGCAGACAAACTAGCGGGAGAGTCGAGACCCAGTACTTC; CDR3 protein: CASRQTSGRVETQYF
D gene: .; J gene: TRBJ1-5; clone size: few; V gene: TRBV4-1; CDR3 DNA: TGCGCCAGCAGCCGGATAGTGGGAGGGGGTCATCAGCCCCAGCATTTT; CDR3 protein: CASSRIVGGGHQPQHF
D gene: TRBD2; J gene: TRBJ2-7; clone size: .; V gene: TRBV2; CDR3 DNA: TGTGCCAGCATCCACCCCGGGCTGGCTAGCGGGTACGAGCAGTACTTC; CDR3 protein: CASIHPGLASGYEQYF
D gene: .; J gene: TRBJ2-1; clone size: .; V gene: TRBV9; CDR3 DNA: TGTGCCAGCAGCGACCGGGACTGGGGGTACAATGAGCAGTTCTTC; CDR3 protein: CASSDRDWGYNEQFF
D gene: .; J gene: TRBJ2-2; clone size: .; V gene: TRBV27; CDR3 DNA: TGTGCCAGCAGTTTAGGAGGGCCCTTCTGGGACTCCAACACCGGGGAGCTGTTTTTT; CDR3 protein: CASSLGGPFWDSNTGELFF
D gene: TRBD2; J gene: TRBJ2-2; clone size: .; V gene: TRBV5-8; CDR3 DNA: TGTGCCAGCAGCTTGGTTGCTAGCGGGATCCACACCGGGGAGCTGTTTTTT; CDR3 protein: CASSLVASGIHTGELFF
D gene: TRBD1; J gene: TRBJ2-6; clone size: .; V gene: TRBV7-9; CDR3 DNA: TGTGCCAGCAACTCGGTGAAGGACAGGCAAGACTCTGGGGCCAACGTCCTGACTTTC; CDR3 protein: CASNSVKDRQDSGANVLTF
D gene: TRBD2; J gene: TRBJ2-7; clone size: .; V gene: TRBV7-2; CDR3 DNA: TGTGCCAGCAGCTCTTACATAACTAGCGGGTATTTCTTC; CDR3 protein: CASSSYITSGYFF
D gene: TRBD2; J gene: TRBJ2-2; clone size: once; V gene: TRBV9; CDR3 DNA: TGTGCCAGCAGCGTAGATCTAGCGGGCGGAAACACCGGGGAGCTGTTTTTT; CDR3 protein: CASSVDLAGGNTGELFF
D gene: .; J gene: TRBJ2-1; clone size: .; V gene: TRBV28; CDR3 DNA: TGTGCCAGCAGTGCCCAGGGGGGAGGAACCCCCAATGAGCAGTTCTTC; CDR3 protein: CASSAQGGGTPNEQFF
D gene: .; J gene: TRBJ1-3; clone size: .; V gene: TRBV18; CDR3 DNA: TGTGCCAGCTCACCCATAGGGGGTGCAGTCGGAAACACCATATATTTT; CDR3 protein: CASSPIGGAVGNTIYF
D gene: .; J gene: TRBJ2-1; clone size: .; V gene: TRBV19; CDR3 DNA: TGTGCCAGTAGTACCAACACCAATGAGCAGTTCTTC; CDR3 protein: CASSTNTNEQFF
D gene: .; J gene: TRBJ1-1; clone size: .; V gene: TRBV7-3; CDR3 DNA: TGTGCCAGCAGCTGGGGACAGAACACTGAAGCTTTCTTT; CDR3 protein: CASSWGQNTEAFF
D gene: .; J gene: TRBJ2-1; clone size: .; V gene: TRBV9; CDR3 DNA: TGTGCCAGCAGCGTAGGATTAATGGGCGTCACCTCGTCCAATGAGCAGTTCTTC; CDR3 protein: CASSVGLMGVTSSNEQFF
D gene: TRBD1; J gene: TRBJ1-2; clone size: .; V gene: TRBV28; CDR3 DNA: TGTGCCAGCAGCACAGGGGGCGTGACTTATGGCTACACCTTC; CDR3 protein: CASSTGGVTYGYTF
D gene: TRBD1; J gene: TRBJ2-1; clone size: .; V gene: TRBV6-6; CDR3 DNA: TGTGCCAGCAGTCTCACCGGGACAGGTTCCAATGAGCAGTTCTTC; CDR3 protein: CASSLTGTGSNEQFF
D gene: .; J gene: TRBJ2-5; clone size: once; V gene: TRBV6-5; CDR3 DNA: TGTGCCAGCAGTTACGAAGGGGCACAGACCCAGTACTTC; CDR3 protein: CASSYEGAQTQYF